This section outlines one T cell receptor beta chain sequence together with its context. This specimen belongs to a study of Graves' ophthalmopathy and Graves' hyperthyroidism. The V gene lost 4 bases and the J gene lost 5 bases, with 18 bases spanning the gap. Germline-derived CDR1 and CDR2 are SGHVS and FQNEAQ. CDR3 length: 16 residues. RNA served as the template for amplifying TCR beta CDR3 regions. The library came from an HTBI-primed first-round RT-PCR and a second-round multiplex PCR. Each CDR3 protein gets one entry after TCRdb re-called the multiplex PCR reads with MiXCR. The data show roughly 420,000 distinct CDR3 sequences, approximately 21% seen once. It was on clinical symptoms, serum thyroxine, TRAb, thyroid ultrasound and orbital computed tomography that diagnosis relied.

What was sequenced was peripheral blood. V usage is TRBV7-8 and J usage is TRBJ2-1; D is possibly TRBD2 (5 bases). This TCR was recovered from a woman aged 18-30 years with stable Graves' hyperthyroidism. CDR3 protein: CASSSNRVLANNEQFF. In DNA, the CDR3 is TGTGCCAGCAGCTCAAATAGAGTCCTAGCAAACAATGAGCAGTTCTTC.